The 24 T cell receptor beta chains given below trace back to one sample, sequenced in a study of blood T cell repertoires in COVID-19. Here immunoSEQ multiplex PCR was the method, and the copy in TCRdb shows in-frame clones only, minus some. The profile shows 130,000 or so clones, over 80% of them singletons. Sequenced sample: PBMCs or T cells enriched from blood (not recorded which). The receptor set was obtained from a young woman who had recovered from COVID-19.

In its sample, this clone was seen a few times. The chain carries TRBV23-1 and TRBJ2-7; the D gene is possibly TRBD1 (5 bases). TRBV23-1 qualifies as an ORF whose function is uncertain. The CDR3 has 17 amino acids. With 0 bases removed from V and 3 bases from J, the gap between germline ends came to 18 bases. The CDR3 DNA reads TGCGCCAGCAGTCAATCAAGTTGGAGTAAGACAGACTACGAGCAGTACTTC. Protein product: CASSQSSWSKTDYEQYF.

The chain recombines TRBV11-1 with TRBJ1-1; unclear D gene. The germline CDR1 and CDR2 sequences are SGHAT and FQDESV (reference sequence). This CDR3 region has 13 residues. Trimming took 1 base from V and 1 from J, leaving 4 bases between them. DNA for the CDR3: TGTGCCAGCAGCTTAGGTAGGAACACTGAAGCTTTCTTT. Protein sequence: CASSLGRNTEAFF.

This clone was counted a single time. The gene calls are TRBV2 and TRBJ1-4; 9 bases are a match to TRBD1. Unmatched junction bases numbered 15, after V lost 9 bases and J lost 1 base. This CDR3 spans 18 amino acids. Germline loops: CDR1 SNHLY, CDR2 FYNNEI. CDR3 amino acids: CARGALDRGGLTNEKLFF. CDR3 bases: TGTGCCAGGGGGGCGCTGGACAGGGGAGGCTTAACTAATGAAAAACTGTTTTTT.

This clone was picked up one time. J is TRBJ1-4 and V is TRBV5-6; D remains ambiguous. The CDR3 length is 15 residues. CDR1 is SGHDT and CDR2 is YYEEEE in the germline V gene. V was trimmed by 1 base and J by 8 bases, leaving 15 bases between them. The DNA for the CDR3 is TGTGCCAGCAGCTTGTATGGGTCAGCGTCCGAAAAACTGTTTTTT. It encodes CASSLYGSASEKLFF.

This sequence joins TRBV5-1 and TRBJ1-5; 7 nucleotides agree with TRBD1. After removal of 0 bases from V and 8 bases from J, the junction contained 5 bases not matched to a gene. Germline lookup yields CDR1 SGHRS and CDR2 YFSETQ. This CDR3 comprises 14 residues. CDR3 residues: CASSLEGGREPQHF. In DNA, the CDR3 is TGCGCCAGCAGCTTGGAAGGGGGCCGGGAGCCCCAGCATTTT.

The chain carries TRBV6-5 and TRBJ1-2; 8 bases align to TRBD1. Germline V lookup: CDR1 MNHEY, CDR2 SVGAGI. Trimming removed 2 bases from V and 3 bases from J; junction bases left unmatched: 5. CDR3 length equals 15 residues. In DNA, the CDR3 is TGTGCCAGCAGTTACCTCCCAGGGGGCGACTATGGCTACACCTTC. It codes for CASSYLPGGDYGYTF.

The genes are TRBV7-9 and TRBJ1-6, with D maybe TRBD1 (5 bases). CDR1 is SEHNR and CDR2 is FQNEAQ in the germline V gene (reference sequence). The V and J ends lost 8 bases and 7 bases respectively, with 15 bases between them. The CDR3 totals 14 residues. CDR3 amino acids: CASSGGTENSPLHF. The CDR3 nucleotides are TGTGCCAGCTCCGGAGGGACGGAAAATTCACCCCTCCACTTT.

The V and J genes are TRBV14 and TRBJ2-5; 7 bases are a match to TRBD2. The ends lost 0 bases at V and 4 bases at J; junction bases unmatched: 8. Germline CDR1 and CDR2: SGHDN and FVKESK. The CDR3 has 16 amino acids. CDR3: CASSQEGRGGTETQYF. The CDR3 bases are TGTGCCAGCAGCCAAGAAGGGAGGGGAGGAACAGAGACCCAGTACTTC.

V usage is TRBV19 and J usage is TRBJ2-5; 8 bases are shared with TRBD1. This CDR3 has 14 residues. The V gene's germline CDR1 is LNHDA and CDR2 SQIVND (reference sequence). The V segment lost 4 bases and the J segment 0 bases; nucleotides outside the gene matches: 1. Here the CDR3 reads CASSTRGHQETQYF. CDR3 bases: TGTGCCAGTAGTACCAGGGGGCACCAAGAGACCCAGTACTTC.

In its sample, this clone was seen once. The V and J genes are TRBV5-6 and TRBJ2-2; no definite D call. CDR3 length equals 13 residues. V gave up 4 bases and J gave up 1 base, with 5 bases separating them. CDR1 and CDR2 (germline): SGHDT, YYEEEE. The CDR3 region has the DNA TGTGCCAGCAGCCGTCGGAACACCGGGGAGCTGTTTTTT. Protein product: CASSRRNTGELFF. Filled out from reference TRBV5-6 and TRBJ2-2, the complete variable domain reads DAGVTQSPTHLIKTRGQQVTLRCSPKSGHDTVSWYQQALGQGPQFIFQYYEEEERQRGNFPDRFSGHQFPNYSSELNVNALLLGDSALYLCASSRRNTGELFFGEGSRLTVL.

This clone has at least ten counts. J is TRBJ2-2 and V is TRBV4-2; 10 bases map to TRBD2. Germline CDR1 reads LGHNA; CDR2 reads YNFKEQ. The CDR3 covers 16 residues. The V gene end was trimmed by 4 bases and the J gene end by 3 bases; junction bases not matched to a gene: 5. The CDR3 bases are TGTGCCAGCAGCCCCAGGACTAGCGGAGACACCGGGGAGCTGTTTTTT. Translating gives CASSPRTSGDTGELFF.

The rearrangement links TRBV6-1 to TRBJ2-3; 7 bases align to TRBD1. The CDR3 length is 15 residues. V was pared by 2 bases and J by 6 bases, with 8 bases of the junction left unmatched. Germline assignment: CDR1 MNHNS and CDR2 SASEGT. CDR3 sequence: CASSEYRGLADTQYF. In DNA, the CDR3 is TGTGCCAGCAGTGAATACAGGGGTCTTGCGGATACGCAGTATTTT.

In this sample, this clone turned up once. The chain has TRBV4-2 and TRBJ1-4, with 7 bases aligning to TRBD1. With 2 bases clipped from V and 8 bases from J, the junction kept 8 bases outside the gene matches. The CDR3 covers 15 residues. In germline, CDR1 is LGHNA, CDR2 YNFKEQ. CDR3 nucleotides: TGTGCCAGCAGCCAAACAGGGGTCGTCGGGGAAAAACTGTTTTTT. Protein: CASSQTGVVGEKLFF.

V usage is TRBV7-3 and J usage is TRBJ2-1, with 8 bases fitting TRBD1. The length of the CDR3 is 16 residues. CDR1 is SGHTA and CDR2 is FQGTGA in the germline V gene. V was pared by 2 bases and J by 1 base, with 4 bases of the junction left unmatched. The CDR3 nucleotides read TGTGCCAGCAGCTTAGGGCAGGGGGCGTCCTACAATGAGCAGTTCTTC. It translates to CASSLGQGASYNEQFF.

This chain joins TRBV5-4 and TRBJ1-5; weak D call: TRBD1 (5 bases). The CDR3 is 13 residues long. The V end was cut by 3 bases, the J end by 4 bases, with 8 bases between. Germline V gene sequence: CDR1 SGHNT, CDR2 YYREEE (reference sequence). The CDR3 DNA reads as TGTGCCAGCAGCTCAGGGCTGAATCAGCCCCAGCATTTT. Amino acids: CASSSGLNQPQHF.

Comments on this clone: A much larger clone is a single base away; this may be a read error. This chain links TRBV27 with TRBJ1-4, with 7 positions matching TRBD1. CDR1 and CDR2 (germline): MNHEY, SMNVEV (reference sequence). Trimming took 5 bases from V and 0 from J; bases not matched to a gene: 3. This CDR3 has 15 amino acids. CDR3 protein: CASSATGATNEKLFF. Written as DNA, the CDR3 is TGTGCCAGCAGTGCCACAGGGGCAACTAATGAAAAACTGTTTTTT.

The J gene is TRBJ2-1, the V gene TRBV24-1, with D perhaps TRBD1 (7 bases). This CDR3 comprises 18 residues. V was trimmed by 4 bases and J by 7 bases, leaving 25 bases between them. CDR1 is KGHDR and CDR2 is SFDVKD in the germline V gene. CDR3 sequence (DNA): TGTGCCACCAGTGACGCTTCGGCGGGGACAGCCGGCTTTAATGAGCAGTTCTTC. This translates into CATSDASAGTAGFNEQFF.

This clone is a singleton in its sample. CDR3 region: CSVVGQGYHGYTF. Written as DNA, the CDR3 is TGCAGCGTTGTGGGACAGGGGTATCATGGCTACACCTTC. V usage is TRBV29-1 and J usage is TRBJ1-2, with 10 nucleotides matching TRBD1. This CDR3 has 13 residues. The trim removed 4 bases at V and 6 bases at J, leaving 5 bases unmatched. Per germline, CDR1 SQVTM and CDR2 ANQGSEA. The whole variable domain, filled in from reference TRBV29-1 and TRBJ1-2, reads SAVISQKPSRDICQRGTSLTIQCQVDSQVTMMFWYRQQPGQSLTLIATANQGSEATYESGFVIDKFPISRPNLTFSTLTVSNMSPEDSSIYLCSVVGQGYHGYTFGSGTRLTVV.

V gene TRBV11-2 combines with J gene TRBJ2-5, with no clear D. Trimming left V 1 base short and J 4 bases short, with 10 bases between. The CDR3 length is 14 residues. Per the germline V gene, CDR1 is SGHAT and CDR2 is FQNNGV. The CDR3: CASSLGGSRETQYF. CDR3 nucleotides: TGTGCCAGCAGCTTAGGAGGATCGCGAGAGACCCAGTACTTC.

The J gene is TRBJ1-1, the V gene TRBV10-3, with TRBD1 identical over 9 bases. The V segment lost 10 bases and the J segment 1 base; nucleotides outside the gene matches: 4. CDR3 length: 13 amino acids. CDR1 and CDR2 (germline): ENHRY, SYGVKD. The CDR3: CATGTGWNTEAFF. The CDR3 nucleotides are TGTGCCACCGGGACAGGGTGGAACACTGAAGCTTTCTTT.

This clone was found once. The chain joins TRBV19 to TRBJ1-2, with D possibly matching TRBD1 (6 bases). V lost 7 bases to trimming and J lost 4 bases, with 16 bases between them. The CDR3 runs 14 residues. Per germline, CDR1 LNHDA and CDR2 SQIVND (reference sequence). CDR3 in amino acids: CASNWGGGPYGYTF. The DNA for the CDR3 is TGTGCCAGTAACTGGGGAGGGGGTCCCTATGGCTACACCTTC. Drawing the rest from reference TRBV19 and TRBJ1-2, the complete variable domain is DGGITQSPKYLFRKEGQNVTLSCEQNLNHDAMYWYRQDPGQGLRLIYYSQIVNDFQKGDIAEGYSVSREKKESFPLTVTSAQKNPTAFYLCASNWGGGPYGYTFGSGTRLTVV.

The chain couples TRBV19 to TRBJ1-4, with unresolved D. The germline V gene has CDR1 LNHDA and CDR2 SQIVND (reference sequence). V lost 6 bases and J lost 3, with 11 bases in between. The CDR3 is 14 amino acids. CDR3 sequence reads: CASRVSDSNEKLFF. Written as DNA, the CDR3 is TGTGCCAGTAGGGTATCAGACTCTAATGAAAAACTGTTTTTT.

The CDR3: CASSTIVRTSEYEQYF. As DNA, the CDR3 is TGTGCCAGCTCTACCATAGTCCGGACTAGCGAATACGAGCAGTACTTC. The chain links TRBV18 to TRBJ2-7; 9 bases agree with TRBD2. The CDR3 extends over 16 amino acids. From germline, CDR1 is KGHSH and CDR2 LQKENI. V was pared by 6 bases and J by 4 bases, with 13 bases of the junction left unmatched.

The chain combines TRBV5-1 with TRBJ1-2; 9 positions match TRBD1. V was pared by 2 bases and J by 10 bases, with 9 bases of the junction left unmatched. Per the germline V gene, CDR1 is SGHRS and CDR2 is YFSETQ. CDR3 length: 14 residues. As DNA, the CDR3 is TGCGCCAGCAGCTTCCCACAGGGGGCGGGAGACTACACCTTC. Protein: CASSFPQGAGDYTF.